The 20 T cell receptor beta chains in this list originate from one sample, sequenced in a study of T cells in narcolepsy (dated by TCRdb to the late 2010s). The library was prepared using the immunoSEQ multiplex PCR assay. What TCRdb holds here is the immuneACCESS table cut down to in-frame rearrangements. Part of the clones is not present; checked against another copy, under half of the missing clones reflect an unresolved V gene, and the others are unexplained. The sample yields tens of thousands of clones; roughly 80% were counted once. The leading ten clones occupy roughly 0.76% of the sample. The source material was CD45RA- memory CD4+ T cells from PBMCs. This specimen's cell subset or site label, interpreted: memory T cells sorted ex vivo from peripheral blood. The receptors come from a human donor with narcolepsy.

CDR3 sequence (DNA): TGTGCCAGCAGCTTAACAGTCGGCTCGCGTGAGCAGTACTTC. It translates to CASSLTVGSREQYF. The V call is TRBV7-6, the J call TRBJ2-7, with no clear D. In germline, CDR1 is SGHVS, CDR2 FNYEAQ. This CDR3 is 14 amino acids long. V lost 2 bases, J lost 7 bases, and 15 bases lay in between.

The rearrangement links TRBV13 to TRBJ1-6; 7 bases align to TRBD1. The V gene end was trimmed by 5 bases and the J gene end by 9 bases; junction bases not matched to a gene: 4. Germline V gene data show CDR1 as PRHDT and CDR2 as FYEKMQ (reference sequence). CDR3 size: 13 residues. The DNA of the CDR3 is TGTGCCAGCAGCACCCGACAGGGTTCACCCCTCCACTTT. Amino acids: CASSTRQGSPLHF.

CDR3 nucleotide sequence: TGTGCCAGCAGTGAAGTCTACACCCTCAGCAATCAGCCCCAGCATTTT. It codes for CASSEVYTLSNQPQHF. The rearrangement uses TRBV2 and TRBJ1-5; D is unclear. This CDR3 is built from 16 residues. The germline V gene has CDR1 SNHLY and CDR2 FYNNEI. Trimming removed 1 base at V and 1 base at J, with 11 bases between.

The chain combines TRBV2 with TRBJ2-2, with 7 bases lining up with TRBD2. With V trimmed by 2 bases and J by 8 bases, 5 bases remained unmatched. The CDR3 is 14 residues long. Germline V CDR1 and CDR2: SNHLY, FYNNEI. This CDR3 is CASSELGGKGELFF. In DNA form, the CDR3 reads TGTGCCAGCAGTGAATTGGGGGGGAAGGGGGAGCTGTTTTTT.

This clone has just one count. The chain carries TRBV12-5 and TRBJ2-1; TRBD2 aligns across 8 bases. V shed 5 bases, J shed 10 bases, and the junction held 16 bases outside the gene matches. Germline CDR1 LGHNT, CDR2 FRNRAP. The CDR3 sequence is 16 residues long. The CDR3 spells CASGDAGGPNSKEQFF. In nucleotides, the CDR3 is TGTGCTAGTGGTGATGCGGGGGGCCCCAATTCCAAGGAGCAGTTCTTC.

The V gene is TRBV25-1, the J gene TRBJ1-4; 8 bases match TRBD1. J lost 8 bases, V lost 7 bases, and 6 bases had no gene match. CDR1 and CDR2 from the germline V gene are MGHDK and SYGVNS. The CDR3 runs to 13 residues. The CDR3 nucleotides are TGTGCCAGCAACGGACAGGGAAAGGAAAAACTGTTTTTT. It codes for CASNGQGKEKLFF.

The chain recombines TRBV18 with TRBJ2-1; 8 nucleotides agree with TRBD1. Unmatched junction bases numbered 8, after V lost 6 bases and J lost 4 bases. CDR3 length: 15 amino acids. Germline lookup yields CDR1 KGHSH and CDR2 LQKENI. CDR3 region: CASSEAGGPYNEQFF. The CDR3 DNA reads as TGTGCCAGCTCGGAGGCAGGGGGCCCGTACAATGAGCAGTTCTTC.

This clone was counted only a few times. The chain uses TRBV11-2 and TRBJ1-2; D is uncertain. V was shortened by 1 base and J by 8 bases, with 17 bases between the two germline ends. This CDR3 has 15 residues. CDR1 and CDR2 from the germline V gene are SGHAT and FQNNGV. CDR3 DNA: TGTGCCAGCAGCTTAGGGCGGGATGGGATTTCGGGCTACACCTTC. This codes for CASSLGRDGISGYTF. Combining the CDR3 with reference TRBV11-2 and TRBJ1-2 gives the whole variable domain EAGVAQSPRYKIIEKRQSVAFWCNPISGHATLYWYQQILGQGPKLLIQFQNNGVVDDSQLPKDRFSAERLKGVDSTLKIQPAKLEDSAVYLCASSLGRDGISGYTFGSGTRLTVV.

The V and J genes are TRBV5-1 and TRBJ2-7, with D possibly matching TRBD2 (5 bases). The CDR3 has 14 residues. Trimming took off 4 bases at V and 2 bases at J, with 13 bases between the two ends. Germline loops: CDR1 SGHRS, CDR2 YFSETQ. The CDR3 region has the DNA TGCGCCAGCAGCCTGGCCCCGGGGACCTACGAGCAGTACTTC. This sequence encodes CASSLAPGTYEQYF. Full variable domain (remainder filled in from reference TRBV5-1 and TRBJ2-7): KAGVTQTPRYLIKTRGQQVTLSCSPISGHRSVSWYQQTPGQGLQFLFEYFSETQRNKGNFPGRFSGRQFSNSRSEMNVSTLELGDSALYLCASSLAPGTYEQYFGPGTRLTVT.

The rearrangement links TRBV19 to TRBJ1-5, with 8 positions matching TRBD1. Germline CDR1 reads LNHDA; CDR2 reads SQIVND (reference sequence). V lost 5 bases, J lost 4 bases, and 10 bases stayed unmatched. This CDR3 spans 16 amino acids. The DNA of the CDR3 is TGTGCCAGTAGTCCACAAACAGGACAGGGAAATCAGCCCCAGCATTTT. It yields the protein CASSPQTGQGNQPQHF.

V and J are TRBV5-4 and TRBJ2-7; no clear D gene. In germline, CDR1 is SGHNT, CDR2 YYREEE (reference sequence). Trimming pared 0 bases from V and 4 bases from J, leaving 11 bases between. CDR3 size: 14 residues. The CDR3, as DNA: TGTGCCAGCAGCTTGGACACGGGCACGTACGAGCAGTACTTC. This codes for CASSLDTGTYEQYF.

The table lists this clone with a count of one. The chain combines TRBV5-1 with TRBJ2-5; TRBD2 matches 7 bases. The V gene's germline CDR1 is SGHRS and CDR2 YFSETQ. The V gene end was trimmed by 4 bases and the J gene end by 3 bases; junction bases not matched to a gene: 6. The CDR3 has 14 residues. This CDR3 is CASSPYLAEETQYF. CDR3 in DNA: TGCGCCAGCAGCCCATACCTAGCGGAAGAGACCCAGTACTTC.

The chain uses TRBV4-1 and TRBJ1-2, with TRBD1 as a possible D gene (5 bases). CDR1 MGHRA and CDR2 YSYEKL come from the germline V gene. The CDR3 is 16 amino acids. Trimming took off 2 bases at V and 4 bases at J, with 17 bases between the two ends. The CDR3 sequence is CASSQSDSPTSYGYTF. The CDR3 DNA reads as TGCGCCAGCAGCCAATCCGACAGTCCTACGAGCTATGGCTACACCTTC.

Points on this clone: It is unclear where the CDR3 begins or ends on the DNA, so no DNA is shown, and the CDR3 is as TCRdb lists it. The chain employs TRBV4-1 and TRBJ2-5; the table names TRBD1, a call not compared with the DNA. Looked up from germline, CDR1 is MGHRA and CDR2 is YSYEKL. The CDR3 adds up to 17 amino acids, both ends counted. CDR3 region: CASSYTFAGTEEETQYF.

CDR3 loop: CATSREGKRPTDTQYF. For the CDR3, the DNA is TGTGCCACCAGCAGAGAGGGGAAACGCCCAACAGATACGCAGTATTTT. V usage is TRBV15 and J usage is TRBJ2-3; D is uncertain. In germline, CDR1 is LNHNV, CDR2 YYDKDF (reference sequence). The CDR3 contains 16 residues. Deletions cut 0 bases from V and 3 bases from J, with 13 bases between.

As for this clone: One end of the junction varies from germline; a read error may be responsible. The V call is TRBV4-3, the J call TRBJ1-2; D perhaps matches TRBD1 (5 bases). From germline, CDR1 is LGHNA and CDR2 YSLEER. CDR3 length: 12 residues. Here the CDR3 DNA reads TGCGCCAGCAGCCAAGATGGCCGGGGCTGCACCTTC. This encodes CASSQDGRGCTF.

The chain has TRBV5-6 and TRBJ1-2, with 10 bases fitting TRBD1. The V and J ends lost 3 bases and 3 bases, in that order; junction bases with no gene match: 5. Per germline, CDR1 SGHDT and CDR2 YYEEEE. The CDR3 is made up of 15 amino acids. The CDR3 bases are TGTGCCAGCAGCTCGACAGGGGGCGAGGACTATGGCTACACCTTC. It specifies CASSSTGGEDYGYTF.

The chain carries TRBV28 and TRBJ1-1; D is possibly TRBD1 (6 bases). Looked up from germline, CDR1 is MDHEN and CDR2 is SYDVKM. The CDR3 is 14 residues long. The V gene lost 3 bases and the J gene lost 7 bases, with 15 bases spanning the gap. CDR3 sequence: CASSFIRGPREAFF. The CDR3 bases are TGTGCCAGCAGTTTTATACGGGGGCCGCGTGAAGCTTTCTTT.

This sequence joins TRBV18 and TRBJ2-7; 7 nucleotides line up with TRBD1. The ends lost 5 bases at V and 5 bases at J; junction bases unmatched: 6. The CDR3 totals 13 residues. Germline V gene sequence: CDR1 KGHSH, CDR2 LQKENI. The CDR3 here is CASSENRGNEQYF. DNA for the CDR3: TGTGCCAGCTCAGAAAACAGGGGCAACGAGCAGTACTTC. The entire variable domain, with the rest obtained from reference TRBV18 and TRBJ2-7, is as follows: NAGVMQNPRHLVRRRGQEARLRCSPMKGHSHVYWYRQLPEEGLKFMVYLQKENIIDESGMPKERFSAEFPKEGPSILRIQQVVRGDSAAYFCASSENRGNEQYFGPGTRLTVT.

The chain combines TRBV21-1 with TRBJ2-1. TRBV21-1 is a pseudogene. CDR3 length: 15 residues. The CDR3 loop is CASTQGPLSYNEQFF. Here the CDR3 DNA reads TGTGCCAGCACCCAGGGACCCCTCTCCTACAATGAGCAGTTCTTC.